Listed here are 12 T cell receptor beta chains from one sample, sequenced in a study of T-cell reconstitution after alpha-beta-depleted transplantation in children. The TCRbeta library was prepared with unique molecular identifiers. TCRdb redid the calling of the PCR reads with MiXCR, one entry per CDR3 protein. The table shows 700,000 to 850,000 distinct CDR3 sequences, with under 20% occurring only once. The sequenced sample was PBMCs, mostly from graft donor cells, obtained 360 days after TCRalphabeta/CD19-depleted stem cell transplant. These receptors all stem from a male patient younger than 18 who had a stem cell transplant for acute lymphoblastic leukemia, so the T cells may come from the graft donor.

A word on this clonotype: This may arise from a read error, as a much more abundant clone is one base away. The chain employs TRBV6-2 or TRBV6-3 and TRBJ2-3; TRBD2 is a possible D gene (5 bases). The germline CDR1 and CDR2 sequences are MNHEY and SVGEGT. Trimming shortened V by 5 bases and J by 4 bases, and 13 bases separated the two germline ends. This CDR3 comprises 14 residues. CDR3 protein: CASSLEGNADTQYF. DNA of the CDR3: TGTGCCAGCAGTCTAGAGGGTAACGCAGATACGCAGTATTTT.

This chain links TRBV20-1 with TRBJ2-1; D ambiguous. The length of the CDR3 is 12 residues. V shed 2 bases and J shed 8 bases, with 10 bases lying between them. The germline CDR1 and CDR2 sequences are DFQATT and SNEGSKA (reference sequence). CDR3 bases: TGCAGTGCTAGAACGGGCGACCATGAGCAGTTCTTC. Its translation: CSARTGDHEQFF.

This clonotype was seen just once. The chain couples TRBV11-1 to TRBJ2-5, with D possibly TRBD1 on 6 matching bases. The CDR3 covers 16 residues. Per germline, CDR1 SGHAT and CDR2 FQDESV (reference sequence). Deletions cut 5 bases from V and 1 base from J, with 17 bases between. The CDR3 is CASSLRDTTTQETQYF. CDR3 nucleotide sequence: TGTGCCAGCAGCCTCCGGGACACAACAACCCAAGAGACCCAGTACTTC.

The table lists this clonotype with many counts. V usage is TRBV12-3 or TRBV12-4 and J usage is TRBJ2-2, with 9 bases matching TRBD1. CDR3 length: 16 residues. Trimming cost V 5 bases and J 0 bases; bases outside gene matches: 4. The CDR3 DNA is TGTGCCAGCAGTCCGTGGGACAGGGCGAACACCGGGGAGCTGTTTTTT. This codes for CASSPWDRANTGELFF.

The chain combines TRBV10-3 with TRBJ2-7; weak D call: TRBD2 (6 bases). Germline values: CDR1 ENHRY, CDR2 SYGVKD. V was clipped by 5 bases and J by 0 bases, with 14 bases between them. This CDR3 spans 15 amino acids. CDR3 nucleotides: TGTGCCATCAGTAAGGGTGTCGGGAGCTCCTACGAGCAGTACTTC. Translation: CAISKGVGSSYEQYF.

This clonotype was counted between two and nine times. This chain joins TRBV20-1 and TRBJ2-6; D might be TRBD2 (5 bases). V shed 1 base and J shed 0 bases, with 7 bases lying between them. Germline lookup yields CDR1 DFQATT and CDR2 SNEGSKA (reference sequence). The CDR3 has 15 residues. The CDR3 nucleotides read TGCAGTGCTAGAGGAGGGAACTCTGGGGCCAACGTCCTGACTTTC. This sequence encodes CSARGGNSGANVLTF.

The V and J genes are TRBV5-6 and TRBJ2-2, with TRBD2 identical over 11 bases. The CDR3 is made up of 18 amino acids. With V trimmed by 2 bases and J by 2 bases, 8 bases remained unmatched. Germline CDR1 reads SGHDT; CDR2 reads YYEEEE. The CDR3 protein is CASSFPLTSGRNTGELFF. CDR3 nucleotide sequence: TGTGCCAGCAGCTTTCCATTAACTAGCGGGAGAAACACCGGGGAGCTGTTTTTT.

The rearrangement links TRBV12-3 or TRBV12-4 to TRBJ1-5, with 7 bases aligning to TRBD1. V shed 6 bases and J 7 bases; nucleotides not matched to a gene: 15. This CDR3 has 16 amino acids. Here the CDR3 reads CASSLRQGSHSQPQHF. CDR3 DNA: TGTGCCAGCAGCCTCCGACAGGGAAGTCATTCGCAGCCCCAGCATTTT.

The genes are TRBV6-5 and TRBJ2-2; 10 bases align to TRBD2. V gave up 4 bases and J gave up 8 bases; unmatched junction bases: 13. CDR1 is MNHEY and CDR2 is SVGAGI in the germline V gene. CDR3 size: 17 residues. The CDR3 reads CASSLIRLASGSGELFF. CDR3 sequence (DNA): TGTGCCAGCAGTTTGATTAGGTTGGCTAGCGGGAGTGGGGAGCTGTTTTTT.

This clonotype was seen only a few times. The V and J genes are TRBV10-3 and TRBJ2-2; tentatively, D is TRBD1 (6 bases). Looked up from germline, CDR1 is ENHRY and CDR2 is SYGVKD. The CDR3 consists of 15 residues. The V end lost 7 bases, the J end lost 1 base, and 13 bases lay between the germline ends. DNA of the CDR3: TGTGCCATCAAATCAGGGGTTATGAACACCGGGGAGCTGTTTTTT. It codes for CAIKSGVMNTGELFF.

The rearrangement uses TRBV18 and TRBJ2-7; D is ambiguous. CDR1 and CDR2 from the germline V gene are KGHSH and LQKENI. Deletions cut 3 bases from V and 1 base from J, with 16 bases between. The CDR3 spans 16 residues. In DNA form, the CDR3 reads TGTGCCAGCTCACCGGTTGGAGCCCAACCGTCCTACGAGCAGTACTTC. Its translation: CASSPVGAQPSYEQYF.

The chain couples TRBV11-1 to TRBJ2-7; D unclear. The V gene's germline CDR1 is SGHAT and CDR2 FQDESV (reference sequence). The V end was cut by 3 bases, the J end by 6 bases, with 30 bases between. The CDR3 is 19 residues long. The CDR3 loop reads CASSFPPWGRRMVSVEQYF. The CDR3 DNA is TGTGCCAGCAGCTTCCCCCCCTGGGGTAGAAGGATGGTTTCGGTCGAGCAGTACTTC.